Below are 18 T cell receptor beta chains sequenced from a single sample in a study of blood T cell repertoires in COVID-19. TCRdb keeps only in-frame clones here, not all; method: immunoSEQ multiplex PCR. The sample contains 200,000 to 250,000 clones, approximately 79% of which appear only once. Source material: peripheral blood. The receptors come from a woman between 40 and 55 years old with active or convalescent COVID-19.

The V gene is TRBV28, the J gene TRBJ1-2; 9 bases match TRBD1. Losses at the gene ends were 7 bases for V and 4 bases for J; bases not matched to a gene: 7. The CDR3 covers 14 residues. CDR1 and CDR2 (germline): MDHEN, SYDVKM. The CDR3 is CASTEQGAVYGYTF. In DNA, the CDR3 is TGTGCCAGCACCGAACAGGGGGCGGTCTATGGCTACACCTTC.

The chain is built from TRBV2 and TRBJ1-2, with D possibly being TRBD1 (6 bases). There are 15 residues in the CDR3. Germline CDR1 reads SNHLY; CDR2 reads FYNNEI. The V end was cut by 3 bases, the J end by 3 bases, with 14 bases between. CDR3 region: CASSDRSGAYYGYTF. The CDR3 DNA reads TGTGCCAGCAGTGACCGGTCAGGGGCCTACTATGGCTACACCTTC.

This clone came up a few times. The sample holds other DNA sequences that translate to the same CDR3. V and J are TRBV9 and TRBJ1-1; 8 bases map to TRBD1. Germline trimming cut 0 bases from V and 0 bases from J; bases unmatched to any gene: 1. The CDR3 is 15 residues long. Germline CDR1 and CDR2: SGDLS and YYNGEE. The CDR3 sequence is CASSVGDRLNTEAFF. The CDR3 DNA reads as TGTGCCAGCAGCGTAGGGGACAGGTTGAACACTGAAGCTTTCTTT.

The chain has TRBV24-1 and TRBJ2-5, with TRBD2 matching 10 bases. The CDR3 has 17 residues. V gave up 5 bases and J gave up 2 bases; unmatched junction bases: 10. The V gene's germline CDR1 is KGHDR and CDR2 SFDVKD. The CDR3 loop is CATSGVELAGRQETQYF. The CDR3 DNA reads TGTGCCACCAGTGGCGTAGAACTAGCGGGGCGTCAAGAGACCCAGTACTTC.

The DNA for the CDR3 is TGTGCCAGCAGCGTAGGGCCATTTAATGAAAAACTGTTTTTT. This gives the protein CASSVGPFNEKLFF. The genes are TRBV9 and TRBJ1-4; D gene ambiguous. CDR3 length: 14 amino acids. Germline V gene lookup returns CDR1 SGDLS and CDR2 YYNGEE. Trimming took 0 bases from V and 4 from J, leaving 7 bases between them.

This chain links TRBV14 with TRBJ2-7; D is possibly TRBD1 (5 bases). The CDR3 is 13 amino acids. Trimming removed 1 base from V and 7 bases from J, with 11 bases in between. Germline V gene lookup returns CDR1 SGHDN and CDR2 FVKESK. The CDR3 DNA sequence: TGTGCCAGCAGCCAAGTCTTTAGGGGAGAGCAGTACTTC. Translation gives CASSQVFRGEQYF.

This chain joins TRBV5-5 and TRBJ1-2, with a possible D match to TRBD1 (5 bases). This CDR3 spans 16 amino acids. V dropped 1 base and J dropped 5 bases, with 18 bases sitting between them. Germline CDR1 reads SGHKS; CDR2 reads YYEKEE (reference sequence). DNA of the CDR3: TGTGCCAGCAGCTTGAGGGCAGGGCAGGCGATTTATGGCTACACCTTC. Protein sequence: CASSLRAGQAIYGYTF.

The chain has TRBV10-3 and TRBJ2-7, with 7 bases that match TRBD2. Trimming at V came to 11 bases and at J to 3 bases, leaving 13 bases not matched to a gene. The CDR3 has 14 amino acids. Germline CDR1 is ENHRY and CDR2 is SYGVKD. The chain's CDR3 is CAVGMGGGSYEQYF. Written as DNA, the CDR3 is TGTGCCGTCGGGATGGGCGGGGGTAGCTACGAGCAGTACTTC.

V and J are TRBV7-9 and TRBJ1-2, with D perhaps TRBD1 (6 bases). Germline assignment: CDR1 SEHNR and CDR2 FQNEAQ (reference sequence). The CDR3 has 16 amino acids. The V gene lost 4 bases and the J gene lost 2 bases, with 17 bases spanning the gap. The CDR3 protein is CASSSRTGGQNYGYTF. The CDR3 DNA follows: TGTGCCAGCAGCTCTCGAACCGGGGGGCAGAACTATGGCTACACCTTC.

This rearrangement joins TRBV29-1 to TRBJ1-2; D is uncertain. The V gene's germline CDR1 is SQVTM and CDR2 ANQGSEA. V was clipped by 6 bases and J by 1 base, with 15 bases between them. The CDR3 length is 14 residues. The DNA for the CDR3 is TGCAGCGTCATCGAGAGCGGCAGTAACTATGGCTACACCTTC. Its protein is CSVIESGSNYGYTF.

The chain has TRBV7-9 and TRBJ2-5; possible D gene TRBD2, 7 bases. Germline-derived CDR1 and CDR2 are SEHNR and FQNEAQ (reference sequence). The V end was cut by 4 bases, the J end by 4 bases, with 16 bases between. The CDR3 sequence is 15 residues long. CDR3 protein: CASSSPGGSRETQYF. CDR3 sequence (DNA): TGTGCCAGCAGCTCTCCGGGGGGCTCCAGAGAGACCCAGTACTTC.

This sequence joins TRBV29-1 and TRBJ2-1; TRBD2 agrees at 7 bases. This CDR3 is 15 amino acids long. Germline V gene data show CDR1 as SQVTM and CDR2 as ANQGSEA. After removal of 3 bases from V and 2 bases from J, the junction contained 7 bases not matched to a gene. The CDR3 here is CSVEGSGETYNEQFF. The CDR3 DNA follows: TGCAGCGTTGAGGGGAGCGGGGAGACCTACAATGAGCAGTTCTTC.

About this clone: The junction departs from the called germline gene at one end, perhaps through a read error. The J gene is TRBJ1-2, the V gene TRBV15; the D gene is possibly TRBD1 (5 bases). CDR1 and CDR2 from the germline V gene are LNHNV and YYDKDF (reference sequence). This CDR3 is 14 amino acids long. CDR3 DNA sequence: TGTGCCACCAGCAGCTCCCAGGGCAACTATGGCTATACCTTC. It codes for CATSSSQGNYGYTF.

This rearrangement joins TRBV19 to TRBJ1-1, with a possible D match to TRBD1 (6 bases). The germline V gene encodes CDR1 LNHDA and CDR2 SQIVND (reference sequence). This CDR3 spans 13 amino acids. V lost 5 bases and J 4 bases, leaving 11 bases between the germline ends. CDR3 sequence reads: CASSEQGVTEAFF. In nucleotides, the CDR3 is TGTGCCAGTAGTGAACAGGGAGTCACTGAAGCTTTCTTT.

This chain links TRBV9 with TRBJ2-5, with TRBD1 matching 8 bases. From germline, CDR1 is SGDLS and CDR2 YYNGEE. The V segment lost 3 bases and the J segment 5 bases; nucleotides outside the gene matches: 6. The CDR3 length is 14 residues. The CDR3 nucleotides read TGTGCCAGCAGCGCGACAGGGGTTCGGGAGACCCAGTACTTC. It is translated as CASSATGVRETQYF.

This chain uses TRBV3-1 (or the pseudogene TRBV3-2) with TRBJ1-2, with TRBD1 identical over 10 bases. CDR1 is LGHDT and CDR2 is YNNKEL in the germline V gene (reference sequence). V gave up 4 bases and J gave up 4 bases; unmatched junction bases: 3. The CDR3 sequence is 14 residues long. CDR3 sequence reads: CASSPGQGPYGYTF. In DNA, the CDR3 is TGTGCCAGCAGCCCGGGACAGGGGCCCTATGGCTACACCTTC.

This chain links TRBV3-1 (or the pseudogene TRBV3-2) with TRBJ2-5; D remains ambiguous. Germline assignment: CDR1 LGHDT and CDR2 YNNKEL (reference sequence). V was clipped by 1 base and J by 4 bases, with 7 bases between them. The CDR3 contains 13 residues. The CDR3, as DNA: TGTGCCAGCAGCCAAGCTTCGGGAGAGACCCAGTACTTC. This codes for CASSQASGETQYF.

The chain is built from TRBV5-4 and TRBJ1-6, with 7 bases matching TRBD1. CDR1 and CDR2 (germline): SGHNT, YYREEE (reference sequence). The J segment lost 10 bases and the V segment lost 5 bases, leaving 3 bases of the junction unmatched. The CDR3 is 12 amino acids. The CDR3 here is CASSQGGSPLHF. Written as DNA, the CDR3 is TGTGCCAGCAGTCAGGGGGGCTCACCCCTCCACTTT.